This T cell receptor (beta chain) was recovered during a study of blood T cell repertoires in COVID-19. The V gene's germline CDR1 is SQVTM and CDR2 ANQGSEA. The CDR3 is 13 amino acids. Trimming took off 4 bases at V and 1 base at J, with 10 bases between the two ends. Some clones are missing from TCRdb's copy, which holds only in-frame ones; the method was immunoSEQ multiplex PCR. Of 200,000 to 250,000 clones listed, over 80% are singletons. This clonotype originated in a man under 40 who had recovered from COVID-19. The sequencing input was peripheral blood. The chain joins TRBV29-1 to TRBJ1-1; D unresolved. This CDR3 is CSVVRVTNTEAFF. As DNA, the CDR3 is TGCAGCGTTGTGAGAGTTACGAACACTGAAGCTTTCTTT.